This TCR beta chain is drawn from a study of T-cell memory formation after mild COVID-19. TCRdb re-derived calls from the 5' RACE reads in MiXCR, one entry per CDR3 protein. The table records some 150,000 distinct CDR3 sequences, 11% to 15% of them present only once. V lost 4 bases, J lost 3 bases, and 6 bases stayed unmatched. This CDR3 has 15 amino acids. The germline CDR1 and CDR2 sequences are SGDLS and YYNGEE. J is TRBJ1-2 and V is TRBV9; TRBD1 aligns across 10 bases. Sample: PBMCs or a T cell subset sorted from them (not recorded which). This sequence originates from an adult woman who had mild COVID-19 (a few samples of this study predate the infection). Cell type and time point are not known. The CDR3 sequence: CASSFRDRGDYGYTF. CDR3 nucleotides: TGTGCCAGCAGCTTCAGGGACAGGGGCGACTATGGCTACACCTTC.